Listed below are T cell receptor beta chains from one sample, sequenced in a study of long-term antiretroviral therapy in people with HIV. TCRdb's copy holds only in-frame clones and misses some; the assay was immunoSEQ multiplex PCR. The sample yields 16,000 or so clones, 75% to 85% seen once. The material sequenced was unsorted PBMCs, taken 0.1 years before starting antiretroviral therapy. These receptors came from a man aged 18 to 29 with HIV. CDR3s include the opening cysteine and the closing phenylalanine or tryptophan. The order of the fields is CDR3 length, D gene, clone size, V gene, J gene, CDR3 protein, CDR3 DNA. The D gene is left open where the match is weak. Expanded clones are given a class, and other clones once, few, many or no size at all.

len: 16; d_gene: TRBD2; abundance: .; v_gene: TRBV11-3; j_gene: TRBJ2-7; CDR3aa: CASSLDGLAGSYEQYF; CDR3nt: TGTGCCAGCAGCTTAGATGGACTAGCGGGATCGTACGAGCAGTACTTC
len: 16; d_gene: .; abundance: .; v_gene: TRBV5-4; j_gene: TRBJ1-4; CDR3aa: CASSPHLGGGNEKLFF; CDR3nt: TGTGCCAGCAGCCCGCACCTAGGGGGGGGGAATGAAAAACTGTTTTTT
len: 15; d_gene: TRBD1; abundance: .; v_gene: TRBV19; j_gene: TRBJ1-2; CDR3aa: CASSTRTGGGHGYTF; CDR3nt: TGTGCCAGTAGTACCCGTACAGGGGGCGGCCATGGCTACACCTTC
len: 13; d_gene: .; abundance: .; v_gene: TRBV5-4; j_gene: TRBJ2-5; CDR3aa: CASTQLQGETQYF; CDR3nt: TGTGCCAGCACCCAACTACAGGGAGAGACCCAGTACTTC
len: 12; d_gene: .; abundance: .; v_gene: TRBV30; j_gene: TRBJ1-6; CDR3aa: CAWGHYNSPLHF; CDR3nt: TGTGCCTGGGGACATTATAATTCACCCCTCCACTTT
len: 13; d_gene: .; abundance: once; v_gene: TRBV27; j_gene: TRBJ1-6; CDR3aa: CASSGHGYSPLHF; CDR3nt: TGTGCCAGCAGTGGACACGGCTATTCACCCCTCCACTTT
len: 15; d_gene: TRBD2; abundance: .; v_gene: TRBV28; j_gene: TRBJ2-5; CDR3aa: CASRKTSLIEETQYF; CDR3nt: TGTGCCAGCAGGAAGACTAGCTTAATCGAAGAGACCCAGTACTTC
len: 13; d_gene: .; abundance: .; v_gene: TRBV5-1; j_gene: TRBJ2-6; CDR3aa: CASGDSGANVLTF; CDR3nt: TGCGCCAGCGGAGACTCTGGGGCCAACGTCCTGACTTTC
len: 17; d_gene: TRBD2; abundance: .; v_gene: TRBV4-2; j_gene: TRBJ2-1; CDR3aa: CASSPALTSGRTNEQFF; CDR3nt: TGTGCCAGCAGCCCCGCGTTGACTAGCGGGAGGACGAATGAGCAGTTCTTC
len: 15; d_gene: .; abundance: .; v_gene: TRBV7-9; j_gene: TRBJ1-1; CDR3aa: CASSSFGLMNTEAFF; CDR3nt: TGTGCCAGCAGCTCATTTGGATTAATGAACACTGAAGCTTTCTTT
len: 15; d_gene: .; abundance: few; v_gene: TRBV19; j_gene: TRBJ1-1; CDR3aa: CASSSSWGGGTEAFF; CDR3nt: TGTGCCAGTAGTAGCTCCTGGGGGGGCGGCACTGAAGCTTTCTTT
len: 15; d_gene: .; abundance: medium-sized; v_gene: TRBV28; j_gene: TRBJ1-1; CDR3aa: CASSFKVGEDTEAFF; CDR3nt: TGTGCCAGCAGTTTTAAGGTTGGCGAGGACACTGAAGCTTTCTTT
len: 11; d_gene: .; abundance: .; v_gene: TRBV28; j_gene: TRBJ2-7; CDR3aa: CASNSFYEQYF; CDR3nt: TGTGCCAGTAACAGTTTCTACGAGCAGTACTTC
len: 13; d_gene: TRBD1; abundance: once; v_gene: TRBV2; j_gene: TRBJ1-1; CDR3aa: CASGQGMNTEAFF; CDR3nt: TGTGCCAGCGGACAGGGCATGAACACTGAAGCTTTCTTT
len: 15; d_gene: TRBD2; abundance: .; v_gene: TRBV11-2; j_gene: TRBJ2-7; CDR3aa: CASSLEASGTYEQYF; CDR3nt: TGTGCCAGCAGCTTAGAGGCTAGCGGCACCTACGAGCAGTACTTC
len: 15; d_gene: .; abundance: .; v_gene: TRBV9; j_gene: TRBJ1-1; CDR3aa: CASSVDPLLGTEAFF; CDR3nt: TGTGCCAGCAGCGTAGATCCCCTCTTAGGCACTGAAGCTTTCTTT
len: 16; d_gene: .; abundance: .; v_gene: TRBV7-8; j_gene: TRBJ1-3; CDR3aa: CASSLGVGGSGNTIYF; CDR3nt: TGTGCCAGCAGCTTAGGGGTAGGGGGATCTGGAAACACCATATATTTT
len: 16; d_gene: TRBD2; abundance: .; v_gene: TRBV7-9; j_gene: TRBJ2-2; CDR3aa: CASSRVAGGSPGELFF; CDR3nt: TGTGCCAGCAGTCGGGTAGCGGGAGGATCGCCCGGGGAGCTGTTTTTT
len: 12; d_gene: .; abundance: .; v_gene: TRBV11-2; j_gene: TRBJ1-5; CDR3aa: CASSLGGGPQHF; CDR3nt: TGTGCCAGCAGCTTAGGCGGAGGGCCCCAGCATTTT
len: 16; d_gene: TRBD2; abundance: .; v_gene: TRBV10-3; j_gene: TRBJ2-5; CDR3aa: CAISDRGTRLQETQYF; CDR3nt: TGTGCCATCAGTGATCGAGGGACTAGGCTGCAAGAGACCCAGTACTTC
len: 14; d_gene: TRBD2; abundance: .; v_gene: TRBV18; j_gene: TRBJ2-1; CDR3aa: CANSLAGEVEEQFF; CDR3nt: TGTGCCAACAGTCTGGCGGGAGAGGTAGAAGAGCAGTTCTTC
len: 15; d_gene: .; abundance: .; v_gene: TRBV19; j_gene: TRBJ1-1; CDR3aa: CASSSSWGGGTEAFF; CDR3nt: TGTGCCAGTAGTTCGAGCTGGGGCGGGGGCACTGAAGCTTTCTTT
len: 16; d_gene: .; abundance: .; v_gene: TRBV19; j_gene: TRBJ2-2; CDR3aa: CASSPKTSTSTGELFF; CDR3nt: TGTGCCAGTAGTCCAAAGACATCTACGAGCACCGGGGAGCTGTTTTTT
len: 15; d_gene: TRBD2; abundance: large; v_gene: TRBV5-1; j_gene: TRBJ2-7; CDR3aa: CASSPAGGRSYEQYF; CDR3nt: TGCGCCAGCAGCCCAGCGGGGGGCCGCTCCTACGAGCAGTACTTC
len: 15; d_gene: .; abundance: .; v_gene: TRBV6-4; j_gene: TRBJ1-5; CDR3aa: CARLRWGRLRQPQHF; CDR3nt: TGTGCCAGACTACGTTGGGGCCGACTAAGGCAGCCCCAGCATTTT